These T cell receptor beta chains were read from a single sample in a study of T cells after yellow fever vaccination. TCRdb called the 5' RACE reads again in MiXCR, with one record for every CDR3 protein. The sample has 400,000 or so distinct CDR3 sequences; around 6.5% are singletons. The starting material was PBMCs, obtained 5 days after the yellow fever booster vaccination. These receptors were obtained from a man in his thirties or forties who received the YFV17D yellow fever vaccine. Each CDR3 is given with its conserved first and last residue. The D gene is left open where the match is weak. Rows give clone size only sometimes, using once, few, many, or a class for an expanded clone.

TRBV29-1	NA	many	TRBJ2-7	CSVDLLGGEQYF	TGCAGCGTTGATCTCCTGGGGGGCGAGCAGTACTTC
TRBV27	NA	few	TRBJ2-4	CASSWTELIAKNIQYF	TGTGCCAGCAGTTGGACGGAGCTAATAGCCAAAAACATTCAGTACTTC
TRBV12-3/TRBV12-4	TRBD1	NA	TRBJ1-5	CASSPDRDRGWGQPQHF	TGTGCCAGCAGTCCTGACCGGGACAGGGGATGGGGTCAGCCCCAGCATTTT
TRBV7-2	NA	NA	TRBJ2-1	CASSLVGLPPLQNEQFF	TGTGCCAGCAGCTTAGTTGGCCTACCACCCCTCCAGAATGAGCAGTTCTTC
TRBV20-1	NA	NA	TRBJ2-2	CSASNSERHGELFF	TGCAGTGCTTCCAATTCGGAGCGTCACGGGGAGCTGTTTTTT
TRBV20-1	TRBD2	NA	TRBJ2-1	CSGLSGSWNEQFF	TGCAGTGGACTTAGCGGGAGCTGGAATGAGCAGTTCTTC
TRBV4-3	NA	NA	TRBJ1-1	CASSHPTQGGPTEAFF	TGCGCCAGCAGCCACCCGACTCAAGGGGGGCCCACTGAAGCTTTCTTT
TRBV18	NA	few	TRBJ1-5	CASSASGSNQPQHF	TGTGCCAGCTCCGCCTCGGGTAGCAATCAGCCCCAGCATTTT
TRBV15	TRBD2	NA	TRBJ2-4	CATSRDRASGRADNF	TGTGCCACCAGCAGAGATCGGGCTAGCGGGAGGGCCGACAACTTC
TRBV5-1	NA	many	TRBJ2-1	CASSFFLSRDNEQFF	TGCGCCAGCAGCTTTTTTCTTTCAAGAGACAATGAGCAGTTCTTC
TRBV10-2	TRBD1	NA	TRBJ1-6	CASLGTGYNSPLHF	TGCGCCAGCCTCGGGACAGGCTATAATTCACCCCTCCACTTT
TRBV15	NA	NA	TRBJ1-6	CATSQGRSGSPLHF	TGTGCCACCAGCCAGGGGCGATCGGGTTCACCCCTCCACTTT
TRBV9	NA	NA	TRBJ2-2	CASIPGPTGELFF	TGTGCCAGCATCCCCGGGCCCACCGGGGAGCTGTTTTTT
TRBV11-2	NA	NA	TRBJ2-1	CASSVTRGEQFF	TGTGCCAGCAGCGTCACTAGGGGTGAGCAGTTCTTC
TRBV28	TRBD2	NA	TRBJ2-4	CASSPGDGGDIQYF	TGTGCCAGCAGTCCAGGAGATGGGGGGGACATTCAGTACTTC
TRBV6-6	NA	many	TRBJ2-1	CAVGDAVVEQFF	TGTGCCGTTGGTGACGCAGTGGTAGAGCAGTTCTTC
TRBV6-5	NA	few	TRBJ2-1	CASVGGSEQFF	TGTGCCAGCGTGGGGGGCAGTGAGCAGTTCTTC
TRBV20-1	TRBD2	few	TRBJ2-1	CSARETRGSISSSYNEQFF	TGCAGTGCTAGAGAAACGCGCGGGAGTATTTCGAGCTCCTACAATGAGCAGTTCTTC
TRBV18	NA	many	TRBJ2-5	CASSPGQQETQYF	TGTGCCAGCAGCCCGGGGCAACAAGAGACCCAGTACTTC
TRBV12-5	NA	many	TRBJ2-7	CASGLRVPYEQYF	TGTGCTAGTGGTTTGCGGGTCCCCTACGAGCAGTACTTC
TRBV12-3/TRBV12-4	NA	many	TRBJ2-7	CASSFFGFSYEQYF	TGTGCCAGCAGTTTCTTTGGTTTTTCCTACGAGCAGTACTTC
TRBV15	NA	few	TRBJ2-1	CATSRDNTGVYREQFF	TGTGCCACCAGCAGAGATAACACGGGAGTGTATCGTGAGCAGTTCTTC
TRBV9	NA	many	TRBJ1-2	CASTPAGSDGYTF	TGTGCCAGCACCCCCGCAGGCTCGGATGGCTACACCTTC
TRBV9	NA	few	TRBJ2-3	CASSSYRNPTDTQYF	TGTGCCAGCAGCTCCTACAGGAATCCTACAGATACGCAGTATTTT
TRBV20-1	NA	NA	TRBJ2-1	CSASYSGPGEQFF	TGCAGTGCTAGTTATAGCGGACCTGGCGAGCAGTTCTTC
TRBV19	NA	NA	TRBJ2-1	CASPTGNEQFF	TGTGCCAGTCCGACAGGCAATGAGCAGTTCTTC
TRBV5-1	NA	many	TRBJ2-2	CASSTEPNTGELFF	TGCGCCAGCAGCACGGAACCTAACACCGGGGAGCTGTTTTTT
TRBV11-2	NA	NA	TRBJ1-1	CASKLNGGGAFF	TGTGCCAGCAAGTTAAATGGGGGGGGGGCTTTCTTT
TRBV20-1	NA	NA	TRBJ1-1	CSAEEVRTEAFF	TGCAGTGCTGAGGAGGTACGCACTGAAGCTTTCTTT
TRBV10-1	TRBD2	many	TRBJ2-1	CASSLGTSGALNEQFF	TGCGCCAGCAGTCTAGGGACTAGCGGGGCGCTCAATGAGCAGTTCTTC
TRBV20-1	TRBD2	NA	TRBJ2-1	CCAKEGGGLAYNEQFF	TGCTGTGCTAAGGAGGGAGGAGGACTAGCCTACAATGAGCAGTTCTTC
TRBV9	TRBD1	few	TRBJ2-7	CASSDGDSRYEQYF	TGTGCCAGCAGCGATGGGGACAGCCGTTACGAGCAGTACTTC
TRBV30	NA	few	TRBJ2-1	CAWSASGPNEQFF	TGTGCCTGGAGTGCATCGGGACCCAATGAGCAGTTCTTC
TRBV24-1	TRBD1	NA	TRBJ1-6	CATSAARDRNSPLHF	TGTGCCACCAGTGCCGCCCGGGACAGGAATTCACCCCTCCACTTT
TRBV11-1	NA	few	TRBJ1-4	CASSVEGLPNEKLFF	TGTGCCAGCAGCGTCGAGGGGTTGCCTAATGAAAAACTGTTTTTT
TRBV20-1	NA	NA	TRBJ2-4	CSAGPGAKNIQYF	TGCAGTGCTGGGCCGGGAGCCAAAAACATTCAGTACTTC
TRBV5-5	TRBD1	few	TRBJ2-3	CASSPRTGEGTDTQYF	TGTGCCAGCAGCCCCAGGACAGGGGAAGGCACAGATACGCAGTATTTT
TRBV27	NA	NA	TRBJ1-2	CASSSMDGYGYTF	TGTGCCAGCAGTTCCATGGACGGCTATGGCTACACCTTC
TRBV20-1	NA	many	TRBJ1-5	CSATGPVGNQPQHF	TGCAGTGCCACGGGACCGGTGGGCAATCAGCCCCAGCATTTT
TRBV18	NA	few	TRBJ2-1	CASSHNEQFF	TGTGCCAGCTCGCACAATGAGCAGTTCTTC
TRBV7-8	NA	NA	TRBJ2-1	CASSLVGGGSYNEQFF	TGTGCCAGCAGCTTAGTGGGGGGAGGATCCTACAATGAGCAGTTCTTC
TRBV9	TRBD2	many	TRBJ2-3	CASSRTSGSSTDTQYF	TGTGCCAGCAGCCGGACTAGCGGGAGTAGCACAGATACGCAGTATTTT
TRBV5-6	TRBD1	many	TRBJ2-7	CASSLVGTGMREQYF	TGTGCCAGCAGCTTGGTAGGGACAGGGATGAGGGAGCAGTACTTC
TRBV10-1	NA	NA	TRBJ2-3	CASSGGPTDTQYF	TGCGCCAGCAGTGGAGGACCCACAGATACGCAGTATTTT
TRBV12-3/TRBV12-4	NA	many	TRBJ2-4	CASSFVQQAKNIQYF	TGTGCCAGCAGTTTTGTCCAGCAAGCCAAAAACATTCAGTACTTC
TRBV10-1	NA	few	TRBJ2-5	CASREGRQTQYF	TGCGCCAGCAGAGAGGGGCGTCAAACCCAGTACTTC
TRBV28	NA	NA	TRBJ2-3	CASSLFYTPPFDTQYF	TGTGCCAGCAGTTTATTTTATACCCCCCCTTTTGATACGCAGTATTTT
TRBV7-2	TRBD2	few	TRBJ2-7	CASKRSGGNEQYF	TGTGCCAGCAAACGGAGCGGGGGCAACGAGCAGTACTTC